This T cell receptor (beta chain) was recorded in a study of shared clonotypes between healthy human individuals. TCRdb's copy holds only in-frame clones and misses some; the assay was immunoSEQ multiplex PCR. This table has millions of clones, approximately 94% appearing once. CD45RO-negative, CCR7-selected cells formed the naive CD8 fraction, which excluded terminally differentiated effector memory CD45RA+ cells. Material for sequencing was naive CD8+ T cells sorted from blood. The origin of this receptor is a man aged 18 to 29 in good health.

CDR3 amino acids: CASSQGLAGGHSYNEQFF. For the CDR3, the DNA is TGCGCCAGCAGCCAAGGACTAGCGGGGGGTCACTCCTACAATGAGCAGTTCTTC. V gene TRBV5-1 combines with J gene TRBJ2-1; 14 positions agree with TRBD2. V lost 4 bases, J lost 0 bases, and 6 bases stayed unmatched. CDR1 is SGHRS, CDR2 YFSETQ, per germline. This CDR3 has 18 amino acids.